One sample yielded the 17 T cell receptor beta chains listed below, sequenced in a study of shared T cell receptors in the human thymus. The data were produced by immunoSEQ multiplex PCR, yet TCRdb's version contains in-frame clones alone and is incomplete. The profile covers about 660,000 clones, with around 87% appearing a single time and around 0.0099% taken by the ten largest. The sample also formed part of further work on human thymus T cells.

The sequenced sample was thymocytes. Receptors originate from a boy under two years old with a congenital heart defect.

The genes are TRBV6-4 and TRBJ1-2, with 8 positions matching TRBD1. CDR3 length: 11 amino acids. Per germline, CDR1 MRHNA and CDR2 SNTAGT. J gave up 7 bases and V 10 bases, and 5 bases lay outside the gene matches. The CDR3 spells CATRTGCGYTF. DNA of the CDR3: TGTGCCACCCGGACAGGGTGTGGCTACACCTTC.

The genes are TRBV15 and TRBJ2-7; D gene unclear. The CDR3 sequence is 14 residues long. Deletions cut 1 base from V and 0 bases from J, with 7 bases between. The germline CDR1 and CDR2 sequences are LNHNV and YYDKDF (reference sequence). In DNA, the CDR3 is TGTGCCACCAGCAGAGGGGCAGCCTCCTACGAGCAGTACTTC. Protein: CATSRGAASYEQYF.

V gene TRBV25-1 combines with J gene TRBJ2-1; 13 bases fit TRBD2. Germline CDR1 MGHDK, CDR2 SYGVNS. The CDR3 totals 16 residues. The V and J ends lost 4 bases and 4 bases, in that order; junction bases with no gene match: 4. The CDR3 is CASSGTSGSLYNEQFF. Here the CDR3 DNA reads TGTGCCAGCAGTGGGACTAGCGGGAGTTTATACAATGAGCAGTTCTTC.

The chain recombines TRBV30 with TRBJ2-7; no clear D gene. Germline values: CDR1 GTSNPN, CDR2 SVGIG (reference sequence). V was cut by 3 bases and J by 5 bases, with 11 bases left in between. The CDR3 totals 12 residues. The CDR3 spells CAWSPAEHEQYF. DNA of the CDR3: TGTGCCTGGAGCCCTGCGGAGCACGAGCAGTACTTC.

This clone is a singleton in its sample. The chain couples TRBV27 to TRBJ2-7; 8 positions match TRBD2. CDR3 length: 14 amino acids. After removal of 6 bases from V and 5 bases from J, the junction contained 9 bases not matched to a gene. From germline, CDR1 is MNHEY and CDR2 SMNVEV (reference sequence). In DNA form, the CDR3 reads TGTGCCAGCAGCTACAGCGGGAGTCCGAACGAGCAGTACTTC. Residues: CASSYSGSPNEQYF.

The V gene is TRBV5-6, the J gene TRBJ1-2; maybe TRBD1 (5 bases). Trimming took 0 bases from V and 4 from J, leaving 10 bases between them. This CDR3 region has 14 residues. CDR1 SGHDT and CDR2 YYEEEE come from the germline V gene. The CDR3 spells CASSLERGAYGYTF. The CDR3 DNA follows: TGTGCCAGCAGCTTGGAAAGGGGCGCCTATGGCTACACCTTC.

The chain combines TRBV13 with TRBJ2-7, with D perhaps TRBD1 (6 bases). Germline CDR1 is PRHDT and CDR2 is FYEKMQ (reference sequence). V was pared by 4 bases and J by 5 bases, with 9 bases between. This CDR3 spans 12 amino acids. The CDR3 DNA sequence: TGTGCCAGCAGCTCCAGGGGCAACGAGCAGTACTTC. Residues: CASSSRGNEQYF.

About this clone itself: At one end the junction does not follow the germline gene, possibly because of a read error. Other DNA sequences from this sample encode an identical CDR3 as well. CDR3 sequence: CASSLMGLSRSTDTQYF. CDR3 in DNA: TGCGCCAGTAGCTTGATGGGGCTTAGCCGTAGCACAGATACGCAGTATTTT. This sequence joins TRBV5-1 and TRBJ2-3; possibly TRBD1 for D (5 bases). The germline V gene has CDR1 SGHRS and CDR2 YFSETQ. The CDR3 contains 17 residues.

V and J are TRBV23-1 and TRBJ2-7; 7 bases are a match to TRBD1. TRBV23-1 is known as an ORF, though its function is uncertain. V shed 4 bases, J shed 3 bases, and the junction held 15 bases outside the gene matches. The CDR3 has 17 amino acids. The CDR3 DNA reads TGCGCCAGCAGTCGGAGCCAAGAGACCACAGGGGACTACGAGCAGTACTTC. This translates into CASSRSQETTGDYEQYF.

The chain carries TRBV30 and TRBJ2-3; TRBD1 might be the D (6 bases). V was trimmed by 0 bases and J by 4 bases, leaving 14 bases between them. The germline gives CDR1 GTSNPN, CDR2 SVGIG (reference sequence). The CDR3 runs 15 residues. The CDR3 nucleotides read TGTGCCTGGAGTGTACAAAGGTCAGGGGCAGATACGCAGTATTTT. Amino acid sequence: CAWSVQRSGADTQYF.

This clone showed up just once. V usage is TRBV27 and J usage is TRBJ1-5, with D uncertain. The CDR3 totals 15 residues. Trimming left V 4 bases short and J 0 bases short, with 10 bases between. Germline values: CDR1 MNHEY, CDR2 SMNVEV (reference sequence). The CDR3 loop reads CASSSRRNSNQPQHF. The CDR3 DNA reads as TGTGCCAGCAGTTCGCGCAGGAATAGCAATCAGCCCCAGCATTTT.

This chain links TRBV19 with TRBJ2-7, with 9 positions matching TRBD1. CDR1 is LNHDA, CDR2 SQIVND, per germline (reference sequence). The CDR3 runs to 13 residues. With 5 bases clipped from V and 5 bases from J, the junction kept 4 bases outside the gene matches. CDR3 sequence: CASSPDRGHEQYF. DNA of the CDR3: TGTGCCAGTAGTCCGGACAGGGGCCACGAGCAGTACTTC.

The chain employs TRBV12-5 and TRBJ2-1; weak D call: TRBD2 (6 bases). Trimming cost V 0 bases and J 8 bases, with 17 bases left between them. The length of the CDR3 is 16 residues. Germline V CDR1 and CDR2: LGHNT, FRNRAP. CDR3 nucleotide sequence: TGTGCTAGTGGTTTGGTACGGGGCGGGAAGGTAGATGAGCAGTTCTTC. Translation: CASGLVRGGKVDEQFF.

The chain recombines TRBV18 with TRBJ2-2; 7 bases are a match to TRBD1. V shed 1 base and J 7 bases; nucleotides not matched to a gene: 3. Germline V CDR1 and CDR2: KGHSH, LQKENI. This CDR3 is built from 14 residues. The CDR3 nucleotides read TGTGCCAGCTCACCACTGAGGGGGCACGGGGAGCTGTTTTTT. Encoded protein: CASSPLRGHGELFF.

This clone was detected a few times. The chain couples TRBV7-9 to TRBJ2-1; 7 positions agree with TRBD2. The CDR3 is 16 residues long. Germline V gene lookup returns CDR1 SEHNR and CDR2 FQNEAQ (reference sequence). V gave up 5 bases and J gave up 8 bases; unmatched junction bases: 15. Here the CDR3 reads CASSNPGGWGGDEQFF. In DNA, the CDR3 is TGTGCCAGCAGCAACCCCGGTGGGTGGGGGGGGGATGAGCAGTTCTTC.

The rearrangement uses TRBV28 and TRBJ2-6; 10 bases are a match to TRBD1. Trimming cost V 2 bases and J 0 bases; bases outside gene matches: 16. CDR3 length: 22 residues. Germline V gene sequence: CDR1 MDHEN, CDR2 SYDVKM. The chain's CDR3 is CASSLGPGQGVRGPSGANVLTF. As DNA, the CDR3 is TGTGCCAGCAGTTTAGGACCAGGACAGGGGGTCAGGGGCCCCTCTGGGGCCAACGTCCTGACTTTC.

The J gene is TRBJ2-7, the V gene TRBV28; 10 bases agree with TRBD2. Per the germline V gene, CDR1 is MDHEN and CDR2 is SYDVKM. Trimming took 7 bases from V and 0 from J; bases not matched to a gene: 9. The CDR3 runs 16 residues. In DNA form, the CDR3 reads TGTGCCAGCAACCACGGACTAGCGGTGAGCTCCTACGAGCAGTACTTC. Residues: CASNHGLAVSSYEQYF.